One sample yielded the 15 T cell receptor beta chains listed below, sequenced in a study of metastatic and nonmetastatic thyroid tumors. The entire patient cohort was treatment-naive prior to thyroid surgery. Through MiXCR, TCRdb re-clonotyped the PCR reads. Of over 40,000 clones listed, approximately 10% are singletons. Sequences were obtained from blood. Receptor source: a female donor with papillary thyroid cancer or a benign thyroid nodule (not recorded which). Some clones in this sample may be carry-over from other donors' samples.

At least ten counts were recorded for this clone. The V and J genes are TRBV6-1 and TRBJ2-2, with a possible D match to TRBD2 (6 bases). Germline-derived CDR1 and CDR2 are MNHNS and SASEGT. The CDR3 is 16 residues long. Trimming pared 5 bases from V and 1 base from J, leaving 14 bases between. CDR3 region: CASSPELAVNTGELFF. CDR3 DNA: TGTGCCAGCAGTCCCGAGTTAGCGGTGAACACCGGGGAGCTGTTTTTT.

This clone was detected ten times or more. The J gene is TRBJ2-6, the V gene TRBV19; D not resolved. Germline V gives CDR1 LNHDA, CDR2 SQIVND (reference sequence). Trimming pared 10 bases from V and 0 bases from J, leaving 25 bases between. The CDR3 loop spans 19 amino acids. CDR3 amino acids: CATRLRHVLSYSGANVLTF. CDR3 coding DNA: TGTGCCACCCGGCTACGACACGTTCTATCCTACTCTGGGGCCAACGTCCTGACTTTC.

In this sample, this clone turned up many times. CDR3 loop: CASSSRTASSYEQYF. CDR3 nucleotides: TGTGCCAGCAGCTCGAGGACAGCCTCCTCCTACGAGCAGTACTTC. The chain has TRBV5-4 and TRBJ2-7; tentatively, D is TRBD1 (6 bases). Germline V CDR1 and CDR2: SGHNT, YYREEE (reference sequence). The V end lost 3 bases, the J end lost 0 bases, and 13 bases lay between the germline ends. The CDR3 is 15 residues long.

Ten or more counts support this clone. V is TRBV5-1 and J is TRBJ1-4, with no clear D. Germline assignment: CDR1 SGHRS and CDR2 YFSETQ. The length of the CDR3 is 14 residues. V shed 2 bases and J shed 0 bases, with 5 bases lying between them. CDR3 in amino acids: CASSFGATNEKLFF. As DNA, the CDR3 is TGCGCCAGCAGCTTTGGGGCAACTAATGAAAAACTGTTTTTT.

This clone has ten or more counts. CDR3 sequence (DNA): TGCGCCAGCAGCTTGGTACGAATCCGGACCCGGACCGGGGCCAACGTCCTGACTTTC. It encodes CASSLVRIRTRTGANVLTF. The rearrangement joins TRBV5-1 to TRBJ2-6; D is unresolved. V was trimmed by 0 bases and J by 4 bases, leaving 20 bases between them. Germline assignment: CDR1 SGHRS and CDR2 YFSETQ. The CDR3 is 19 residues long.

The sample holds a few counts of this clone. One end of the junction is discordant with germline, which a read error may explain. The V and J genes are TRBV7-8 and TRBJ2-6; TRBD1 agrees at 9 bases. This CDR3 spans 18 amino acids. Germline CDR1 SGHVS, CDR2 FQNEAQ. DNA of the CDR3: TGTGCCAGCAGCAAAAAGGGACAGGGACTCTCTGGGTCCAACGTCCTGACTTTC. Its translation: CASSKKGQGLSGSNVLTF.

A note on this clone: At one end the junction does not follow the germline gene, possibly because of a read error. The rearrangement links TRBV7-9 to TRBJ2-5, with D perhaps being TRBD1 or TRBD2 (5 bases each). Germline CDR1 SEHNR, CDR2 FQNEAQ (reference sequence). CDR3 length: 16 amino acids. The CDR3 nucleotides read TGTGCCAGCATCTTAGTAGAGTACGGGGACGAAGAGACCCAGTACTTC. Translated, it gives CASILVEYGDEETQYF.

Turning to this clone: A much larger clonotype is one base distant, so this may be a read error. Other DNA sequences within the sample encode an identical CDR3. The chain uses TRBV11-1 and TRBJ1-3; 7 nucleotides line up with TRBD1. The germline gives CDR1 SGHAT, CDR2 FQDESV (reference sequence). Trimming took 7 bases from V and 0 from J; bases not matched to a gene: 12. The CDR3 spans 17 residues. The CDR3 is CASTQTRGRHSGNTIYF. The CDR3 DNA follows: TGTGCCAGCACTCAGACGAGGGGGCGACACTCTGGAAACACCATATATTTT.

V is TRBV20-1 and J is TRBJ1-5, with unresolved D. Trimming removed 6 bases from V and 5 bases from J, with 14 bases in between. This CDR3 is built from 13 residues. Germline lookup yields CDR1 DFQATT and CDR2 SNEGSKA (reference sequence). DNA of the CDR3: TGCAGTGCACCGGGTGGGTGGGATCAGCCCCAGCATTTT. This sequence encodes CSAPGGWDQPQHF.

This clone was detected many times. CDR3 DNA: TGCGCCAGCAGCCAAGTTGACGCTCCCTCCGGAGATACGCAGTATTTT. Protein sequence: CASSQVDAPSGDTQYF. The chain has TRBV4-1 and TRBJ2-3; D is ambiguous. This CDR3 contains 16 residues. Trimming took off 1 base at V and 5 bases at J, with 16 bases between the two ends. Germline CDR1 MGHRA, CDR2 YSYEKL.

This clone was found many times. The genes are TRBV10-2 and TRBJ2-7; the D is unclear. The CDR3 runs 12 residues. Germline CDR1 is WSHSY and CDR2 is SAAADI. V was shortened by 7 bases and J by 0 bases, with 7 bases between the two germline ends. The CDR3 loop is CASTGSSYEQYF. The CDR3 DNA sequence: TGCGCCAGCACCGGCAGCTCCTACGAGCAGTACTTC.

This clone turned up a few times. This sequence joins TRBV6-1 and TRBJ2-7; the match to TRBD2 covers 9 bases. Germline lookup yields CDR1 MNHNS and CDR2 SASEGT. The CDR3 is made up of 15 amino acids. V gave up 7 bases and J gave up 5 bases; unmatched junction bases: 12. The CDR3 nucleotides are TGTGCCAGCATCCGAGGTTTAGCGGGAGCGGACGAGCAGTACTTC. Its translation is CASIRGLAGADEQYF.

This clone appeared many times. The CDR3 sequence: CASSGTSGILRGELFF. The DNA for the CDR3 is TGTGCCAGCAGTGGGACTAGCGGGATCCTACGCGGGGAGCTGTTTTTT. The chain combines TRBV5-4 with TRBJ2-2; 13 positions agree with TRBD2. Germline V gene lookup returns CDR1 SGHNT and CDR2 YYREEE (reference sequence). V lost 5 bases to trimming and J lost 7 bases; unmatched junction nucleotides: 8. CDR3 length equals 16 residues.

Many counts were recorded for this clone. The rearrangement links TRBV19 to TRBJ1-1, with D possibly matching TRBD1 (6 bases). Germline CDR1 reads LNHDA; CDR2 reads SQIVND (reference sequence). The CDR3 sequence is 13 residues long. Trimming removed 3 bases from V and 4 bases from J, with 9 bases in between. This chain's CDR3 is CASSITGFTEAFF. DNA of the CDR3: TGTGCCAGTAGTATTACAGGGTTCACTGAAGCTTTCTTT.

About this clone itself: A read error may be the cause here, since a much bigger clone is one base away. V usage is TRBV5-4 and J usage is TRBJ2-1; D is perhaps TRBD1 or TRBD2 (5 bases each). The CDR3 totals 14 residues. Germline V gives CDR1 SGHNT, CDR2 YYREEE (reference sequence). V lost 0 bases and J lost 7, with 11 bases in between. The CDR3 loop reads CASSLVGVRNEQFF. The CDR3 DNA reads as TGTGCCAGCAGCTTGGTGGGGGTTAGAAATGAGCAGTTCTTC.